These 29 T cell receptor beta chains came from one sample sequenced in a study of technical replicates of blood from a handful of donors (dated 2017 in TCRdb). Library preparation employed the immunoSEQ multiplex PCR assay. TCRdb holds this immuneACCESS table with in-frame rearrangements only. Some clones are missing; in checked studies, unresolved V genes explain under half, and the rest has no known cause. Within this sample are about 75,000 clones, with around 97% of them counted one time only. Of the sample, around 0.18% is held by the ten largest clones. Input material: T cells isolated from PBMCs. The receptors stem from a human donor in good health.

The V and J genes are TRBV29-1 and TRBJ2-1; no definite D call. This CDR3 has 11 amino acids. V shed 5 bases and J shed 5 bases, with 7 bases lying between them. Germline CDR1 and CDR2: SQVTM and ANQGSEA. CDR3 sequence reads: CSVSQNNEQFF. CDR3 nucleotide sequence: TGCAGCGTTTCCCAGAACAATGAGCAGTTCTTC.

The rearrangement links TRBV19 to TRBJ1-6, with 9 bases aligning to TRBD1. CDR1 and CDR2 from the germline V gene are LNHDA and SQIVND (reference sequence). The CDR3 consists of 15 residues. V lost 3 bases, J lost 6 bases, and 3 bases stayed unmatched. The CDR3, as DNA: TGTGCCAGTAGTATCGGGACAGGGCCTAATTCACCCCTCCACTTT. The encoded protein is CASSIGTGPNSPLHF. The full variable domain, rest sourced from reference TRBV19 and TRBJ1-6, is DGGITQSPKYLFRKEGQNVTLSCEQNLNHDAMYWYRQDPGQGLRLIYYSQIVNDFQKGDIAEGYSVSREKKESFPLTVTSAQKNPTAFYLCASSIGTGPNSPLHFGNGTRLTVT.

The V and J genes are TRBV4-2 and TRBJ2-3, with a weak D call TRBD2 (5 bases). CDR3 length: 18 amino acids. V was pared by 4 bases and J by 0 bases, with 20 bases between. Germline CDR1 and CDR2: LGHNA and YNFKEQ. Here the CDR3 reads CASSLRGGDIFSTDTQYF. The CDR3 region has the DNA TGTGCCAGCAGCCTTCGGGGTGGTGACATCTTCAGCACAGATACGCAGTATTTT.

This chain connects TRBV30 to TRBJ1-3; D uncertain. This CDR3 has 11 residues. Germline-derived CDR1 and CDR2 are GTSNPN and SVGIG (reference sequence). The ends were cut back, 2 bases at V and 3 bases at J, with 2 bases in the middle. In DNA form, the CDR3 reads TGTGCCTGGAGTCTTGGAAACACCATATATTTT. It codes for CAWSLGNTIYF. The full variable domain, with the rest looked up from reference TRBV30 and TRBJ1-3, is SQTIHQWPATLVQPVGSPLSLECTVEGTSNPNLYWYRQAAGRGLQLLFYSVGIGQISSEVPQNLSASRPQDRQFILSSKKLLLSDSGFYLCAWSLGNTIYFGEGSWLTVV.

The V and J genes are TRBV7-6 and TRBJ2-7, with 7 bases that match TRBD2. The CDR3 is 16 amino acids. Germline loops: CDR1 SGHVS, CDR2 FNYEAQ. The V and J ends lost 1 base and 3 bases, in that order; junction bases with no gene match: 9. DNA of the CDR3: TGTGCCAGCAGCTTAGGAGAGCCGGGCGGGAGCTACGAGCAGTACTTC. It yields the protein CASSLGEPGGSYEQYF.

V is TRBV7-2 and J is TRBJ2-1; TRBD2 matches 14 bases. Germline CDR1 and CDR2: SGHTA and FQGNSA. The V and J ends lost 5 bases and 4 bases, in that order; junction bases with no gene match: 4. The CDR3 covers 16 residues. CDR3 bases: TGTGCCAGCAGCCTGGGACTAGCGGGGGTATACAATGAGCAGTTCTTC. The encoded protein is CASSLGLAGVYNEQFF.

A single count supports this clone. The rearrangement joins TRBV6-4 to TRBJ2-3; 10 bases map to TRBD2. This CDR3 is built from 16 residues. Per germline, CDR1 MRHNA and CDR2 SNTAGT. The V gene end was trimmed by 10 bases and the J gene end by 0 bases; junction bases not matched to a gene: 10. CDR3 coding DNA: TGTGCCACCGGCGGACTAGCGGAAACTAGCACAGATACGCAGTATTTT. Translating gives CATGGLAETSTDTQYF.

The genes are TRBV11-1 and TRBJ2-1; 8 bases are a match to TRBD1. Unmatched junction bases numbered 1, after V lost 1 base and J lost 2 bases. The CDR3 loop spans 15 amino acids. Germline CDR1 reads SGHAT; CDR2 reads FQDESV (reference sequence). In DNA, the CDR3 is TGTGCCAGCAGCTTAGGACAGGGGCCCTACAATGAGCAGTTCTTC. It yields the protein CASSLGQGPYNEQFF.

The V and J genes are TRBV10-1 and TRBJ2-1; D not resolved. V shed 2 bases and J shed 0 bases, with 11 bases lying between them. In germline, CDR1 is WNHNN, CDR2 SYGVQD (reference sequence). The CDR3 extends over 16 amino acids. Here the CDR3 reads CASSEGQMSSYNEQFF. The CDR3 DNA reads TGCGCCAGCAGTGAGGGGCAAATGAGCTCCTACAATGAGCAGTTCTTC.

V gene TRBV29-1 combines with J gene TRBJ1-1; 9 positions match TRBD1. The germline gives CDR1 SQVTM, CDR2 ANQGSEA. Unmatched junction bases numbered 8, after V lost 6 bases and J lost 3 bases. The CDR3 is made up of 14 amino acids. The CDR3 nucleotides are TGCAGCGTCAGAAAACAGGGGGCCCACACTGAAGCTTTCTTT. This sequence encodes CSVRKQGAHTEAFF.

Written as DNA, the CDR3 is TGTGCTAGCTCGACTAGCCCGAACACCGGGGAGCTGTTTTTT. Translated: CASSTSPNTGELFF. V gene TRBV7-7 combines with J gene TRBJ2-2; TRBD2 matches 7 bases. From germline, CDR1 is SSHAT and CDR2 FNYEAQ (reference sequence). This CDR3 has 14 residues. The complete variable domain, with remaining parts taken from reference TRBV7-7 and TRBJ2-2, reads GAGVSQSPRYKVTKRGQDVTLRCDPISSHATLYWYQQALGQGPEFLTYFNYEAQPDKSGLPSDRFSAERPEGSISTLTIQRTEQRDSAMYRCASSTSPNTGELFFGEGSRLTVL.

The chain is built from TRBV28 and TRBJ2-3; the match to TRBD2 covers 12 bases. CDR3 size: 17 residues. V lost 6 bases to trimming and J lost 6 bases; unmatched junction nucleotides: 13. Per the germline V gene, CDR1 is MDHEN and CDR2 is SYDVKM. CDR3 DNA: TGTGCCAGCAGCCGAATAACTAGCGGGAGGCTCGCGGATACGCAGTATTTT. It specifies CASSRITSGRLADTQYF.

Only one count was recorded for this clone. V is TRBV6-1 and J is TRBJ2-3, with TRBD2 matching 14 bases. In germline, CDR1 is MNHNS, CDR2 SASEGT. This CDR3 region has 16 residues. With 4 bases clipped from V and 4 bases from J, the junction kept 4 bases outside the gene matches. The CDR3 nucleotides are TGTGCCAGCAGTGGAGGACTAGCGGGGGGTGCAGATACGCAGTATTTT. Protein product: CASSGGLAGGADTQYF.

This CDR3 reads CASSDLYRDEQFF. As DNA, the CDR3 is TGTGCCAGCAGCGACCTTTACAGGGATGAGCAGTTCTTC. The chain is built from TRBV25-1 and TRBJ2-1; possible D gene TRBD1, 6 bases. The CDR3 loop spans 13 amino acids. Trimming removed 6 bases from V and 8 bases from J, with 14 bases in between. Germline lookup yields CDR1 MGHDK and CDR2 SYGVNS.

Written as DNA, the CDR3 is TGTGCCAGCAGCTTAACCAGGGCCCAGCCCCAGCATTTT. It specifies CASSLTRAQPQHF. The chain is built from TRBV11-1 and TRBJ1-5; the D gene is possibly TRBD1 (5 bases). V was shortened by 2 bases and J by 7 bases, with 9 bases between the two germline ends. Germline V gene lookup returns CDR1 SGHAT and CDR2 FQDESV (reference sequence). The CDR3 covers 13 residues.

V usage is TRBV7-8 and J usage is TRBJ1-3; TRBD1 might be the D (6 bases). The CDR3 has 17 amino acids. The V gene lost 0 bases and the J gene lost 0 bases, with 12 bases spanning the gap. Germline lookup yields CDR1 SGHVS and CDR2 FQNEAQ. CDR3 sequence: CASSLALDRGSGNTIYF. The CDR3 DNA follows: TGTGCCAGCAGCTTAGCATTGGACAGAGGCTCTGGAAACACCATATATTTT.

This sequence joins TRBV28 and TRBJ2-5; 7 positions match TRBD2. This CDR3 has 13 amino acids. V was pared by 6 bases and J by 2 bases, with 3 bases of the junction left unmatched. The germline CDR1 and CDR2 sequences are MDHEN and SYDVKM. The CDR3 region has the DNA TGTGCCAGCAGGGGACTAACACAAGAGACCCAGTACTTC. Translating it yields CASRGLTQETQYF.

The V call is TRBV7-9, the J call TRBJ2-7; 8 nucleotides align to TRBD1. V shed 3 bases, J shed 0 bases, and the junction held 7 bases outside the gene matches. Germline V gene data show CDR1 as SEHNR and CDR2 as FQNEAQ (reference sequence). The CDR3 is 16 amino acids. CDR3: CASSFQDRESSYEQYF. As DNA, the CDR3 is TGTGCCAGCAGCTTCCAGGACAGGGAGAGCTCCTACGAGCAGTACTTC.

The chain has TRBV9 and TRBJ2-2; possible D gene TRBD2, 5 bases. V gave up 0 bases and J gave up 8 bases, with 11 bases separating them. This CDR3 contains 14 residues. Germline V lookup: CDR1 SGDLS, CDR2 YYNGEE. The CDR3 DNA reads TGTGCCAGCAGCGTAGGCCTGGAGGTGGGGGAGCTGTTTTTT. This gives the protein CASSVGLEVGELFF.

The chain recombines TRBV2 with TRBJ2-3; the D gene is possibly TRBD2 (6 bases). The CDR3 extends over 14 amino acids. The ends were cut back, 7 bases at V and 0 bases at J, with 11 bases in the middle. The germline gives CDR1 SNHLY, CDR2 FYNNEI. CDR3 in amino acids: CASKTGLSTDTQYF. CDR3 bases: TGTGCCAGCAAGACGGGACTCAGCACAGATACGCAGTATTTT.

V gene TRBV6-1 combines with J gene TRBJ1-1; 9 nucleotides line up with TRBD1. The germline CDR1 and CDR2 sequences are MNHNS and SASEGT. V was pared by 10 bases and J by 1 base, with 10 bases of the junction left unmatched. The CDR3 length is 15 residues. CDR3 protein: CATRTGEFTNTEAFF. As DNA, the CDR3 is TGTGCCACACGGACAGGGGAATTTACGAACACTGAAGCTTTCTTT.

The chain joins TRBV29-1 to TRBJ1-3; D gene ambiguous. Germline V gene data show CDR1 as SQVTM and CDR2 as ANQGSEA. Trimming left V 1 base short and J 0 bases short, with 7 bases between. The CDR3 is 14 residues long. This CDR3 reads CSVEGRNSGNTIYF. The CDR3 region has the DNA TGCAGCGTTGAAGGGCGGAACTCTGGAAACACCATATATTTT. Full variable domain (missing parts from reference TRBV29-1 and TRBJ1-3): SAVISQKPSRDICQRGTSLTIQCQVDSQVTMMFWYRQQPGQSLTLIATANQGSEATYESGFVIDKFPISRPNLTFSTLTVSNMSPEDSSIYLCSVEGRNSGNTIYFGEGSWLTVV.

V is TRBV11-2 and J is TRBJ1-2; D not resolved. From germline, CDR1 is SGHAT and CDR2 FQNNGV. Trimming cost V 0 bases and J 2 bases, with 13 bases left between them. The CDR3 sequence is 16 residues long. CDR3 sequence reads: CASSLDRGRSNYGYTF. Here the CDR3 DNA reads TGTGCCAGCAGCTTAGATCGCGGGAGATCCAACTATGGCTACACCTTC. Full variable domain (rest looked up from reference TRBV11-2 and TRBJ1-2): EAGVAQSPRYKIIEKRQSVAFWCNPISGHATLYWYQQILGQGPKLLIQFQNNGVVDDSQLPKDRFSAERLKGVDSTLKIQPAKLEDSAVYLCASSLDRGRSNYGYTFGSGTRLTVV.

The sample holds one count of this clone. The chain is built from TRBV28 and TRBJ1-2; D call uncertain. Germline V CDR1 and CDR2: MDHEN, SYDVKM. Trimming left V 2 bases short and J 5 bases short, with 6 bases between. The CDR3 totals 12 residues. CDR3 amino acids: CASSLMEYGYTF. CDR3 nucleotides: TGTGCCAGCAGTTTAATGGAGTATGGCTACACCTTC.

The gene calls are TRBV7-9 and TRBJ1-2, with 8 bases that match TRBD1. The CDR3 is 15 amino acids. V lost 1 base to trimming and J lost 3 bases; unmatched junction nucleotides: 4. Germline loops: CDR1 SEHNR, CDR2 FQNEAQ (reference sequence). Here the CDR3 reads CASSLVQGADYGYTF. The CDR3 bases are TGTGCCAGCAGCTTAGTGCAGGGGGCGGACTATGGCTACACCTTC.

This chain uses TRBV7-9 with TRBJ1-2; the match to TRBD1 covers 7 bases. CDR1 and CDR2 from the germline V gene are SEHNR and FQNEAQ (reference sequence). This CDR3 comprises 14 residues. Trimming cost V 8 bases and J 4 bases; bases outside gene matches: 10. The CDR3, as DNA: TGTGCCAGCTTCGAGTACAGGGGCTCCTATGGCTACACCTTC. Translating it yields CASFEYRGSYGYTF.

The chain couples TRBV2 to TRBJ2-7; a weak D match, TRBD1 (6 bases). The CDR3 extends over 14 amino acids. V was trimmed by 0 bases and J by 5 bases, leaving 11 bases between them. In germline, CDR1 is SNHLY, CDR2 FYNNEI. The CDR3 sequence: CASSEARRGNEQYF. CDR3 sequence (DNA): TGTGCCAGCAGTGAAGCCCGCAGGGGTAACGAGCAGTACTTC.

The J gene is TRBJ2-2, the V gene TRBV6-1, with D unresolved. Germline V gene data show CDR1 as MNHNS and CDR2 as SASEGT. The CDR3 runs to 12 residues. The V and J ends lost 5 bases and 4 bases respectively, with 5 bases between them. DNA of the CDR3: TGTGCCAGCAGTCGAGCCACCGGGGAGCTGTTTTTT. Amino acid sequence: CASSRATGELFF.

The chain employs TRBV5-5 and TRBJ2-2; 7 nucleotides align to TRBD1. V shed 4 bases, J shed 3 bases, and the junction held 9 bases outside the gene matches. CDR3 length equals 16 residues. The germline V gene has CDR1 SGHKS and CDR2 YYEKEE (reference sequence). The CDR3 loop is CASSPTPGQHTGELFF. CDR3 bases: TGTGCCAGCAGCCCAACCCCGGGACAGCACACCGGGGAGCTGTTTTTT.